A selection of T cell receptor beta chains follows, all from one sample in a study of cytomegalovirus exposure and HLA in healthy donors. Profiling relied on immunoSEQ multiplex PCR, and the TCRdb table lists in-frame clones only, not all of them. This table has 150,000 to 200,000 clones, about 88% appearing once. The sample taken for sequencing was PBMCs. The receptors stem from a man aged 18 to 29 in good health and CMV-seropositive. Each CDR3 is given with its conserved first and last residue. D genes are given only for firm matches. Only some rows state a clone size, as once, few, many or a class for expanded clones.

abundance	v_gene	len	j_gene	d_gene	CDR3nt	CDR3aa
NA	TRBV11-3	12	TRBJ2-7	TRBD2	TGTGCCAGCAGCTCGGGGGGCTACGAGCAGTACTTC	CASSSGGYEQYF
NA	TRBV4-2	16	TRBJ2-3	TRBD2	TGTGCCAGCAGCATCTCTAGCGGGGAGTCCACACATACGCAGTATTTT	CASSISSGESTHTQYF
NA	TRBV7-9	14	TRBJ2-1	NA	TGTGCCAGCAGCTCTAGCGACGTATACAATGAGCAGTTCTTC	CASSSSDVYNEQFF
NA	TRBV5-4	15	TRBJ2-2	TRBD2	TGTGCCAGCAGCCCCGGGGGGTCGAACACCGGGGAGCTGTTTTTT	CASSPGGSNTGELFF
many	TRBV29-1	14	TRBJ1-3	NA	TGCAGCGTTGAAGAACAGGGATCTGGAAACACCATATATTTT	CSVEEQGSGNTIYF
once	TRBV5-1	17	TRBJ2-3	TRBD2	TGCGCCAGCAGCTTGAGGGCCGCGGGGGGGAGCACAGATACGCAGTATTTT	CASSLRAAGGSTDTQYF
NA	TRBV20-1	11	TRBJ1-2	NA	TGCAGTGCCCCCCGGGGGGGTACTAAAACCTTC	CSAPRGGTKTF
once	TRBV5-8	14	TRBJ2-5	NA	TGTGCCAGCAGCTTGGCGCGAGGGCGAGAGACCCAGTACTTC	CASSLARGRETQYF
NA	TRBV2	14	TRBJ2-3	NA	TGTGCCAGCAGTGAGGGGGCTGGCACAGATACGCAGTATTTT	CASSEGAGTDTQYF
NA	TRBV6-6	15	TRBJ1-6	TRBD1	TGTGCCAGCAGTCGAGGGGGCGCCGATAATTCACCCCTCCACTTT	CASSRGGADNSPLHF
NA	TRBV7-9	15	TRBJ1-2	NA	TGTGCCAGCAGCCCCACTGGGGCCGAGGACTATGGCTACACCTTC	CASSPTGAEDYGYTF
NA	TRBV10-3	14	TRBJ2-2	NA	TGTGCCATCGCGGACACGGCGAACACCGGGGAGCTGTTTTTT	CAIADTANTGELFF
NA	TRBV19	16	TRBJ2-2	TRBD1	TGTGCCAGTAGTATATGGGGACAGGTGAACACCGGGGAGCTGTTTTTT	CASSIWGQVNTGELFF
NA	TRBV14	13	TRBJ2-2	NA	TGTGCCAGCAGCCAAGCTAGCTCCGGGGAGCTGTTTTTT	CASSQASSGELFF
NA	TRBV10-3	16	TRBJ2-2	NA	TGTGCCATCAGGAAGGGGCTCACCGATTACACCGGGGAGCTGTTTTTT	CAIRKGLTDYTGELFF
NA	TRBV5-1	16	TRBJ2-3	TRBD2	TGCGCCAGCAGCTTGGGTCGCGGGGGGGACACAGATACGCAGTATTTT	CASSLGRGGDTDTQYF
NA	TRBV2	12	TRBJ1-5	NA	TGTGCCAGCAGTGACAGGGGTCAGCCCCAGCATTTT	CASSDRGQPQHF
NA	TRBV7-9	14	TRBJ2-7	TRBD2	TGTGCCAGCAGCTTTACGGGGGGTCTCTACGAGCAGTACTTC	CASSFTGGLYEQYF
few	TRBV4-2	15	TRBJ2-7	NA	TGTGCCAGCAGCCAAGGTTTCACAGGGTCGGGGGAGCAGTACTTC	CASSQGFTGSGEQYF
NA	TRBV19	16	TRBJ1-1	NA	TGTGCCAGTAGTATAGCGCCGGGAGTGAGGGGCACTGAAGCTTTCTTT	CASSIAPGVRGTEAFF
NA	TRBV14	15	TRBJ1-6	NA	TGTGCCAGCAGGGTGGGACAAAATTCGAATTCACCCCTCCACTTT	CASRVGQNSNSPLHF
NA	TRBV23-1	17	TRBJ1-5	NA	TGCGCCAGCAGTCAAGGCAGCAGGGCTTTAGGAAGGCAGCCCCAGCATTTT	CASSQGSRALGRQPQHF
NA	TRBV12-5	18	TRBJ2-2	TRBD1	TGTGCTAGTGGTAACCGGGACAGACCTATTCTAAGCACCGGGGAGCTGTTTTTT	CASGNRDRPILSTGELFF
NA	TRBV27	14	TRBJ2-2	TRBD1	TGTGCCAGCAGTTCACAGGGGCTCGGTAGGGAGCTGTTTTTT	CASSSQGLGRELFF
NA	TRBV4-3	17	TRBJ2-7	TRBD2	TGCGCCAGCACCCAAGCACATGCGGGGGTTGGGATAGACGAGCAGTACTTC	CASTQAHAGVGIDEQYF
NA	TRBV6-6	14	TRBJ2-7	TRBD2	TGTGCCAGCAGCCCGACTAGCGGGGGATACGAGCAGTACTTC	CASSPTSGGYEQYF
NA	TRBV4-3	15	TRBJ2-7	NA	TGCGCCAGCAGCCAAGGGACGGGAAGCTCCTACGAGCAGTACTTC	CASSQGTGSSYEQYF